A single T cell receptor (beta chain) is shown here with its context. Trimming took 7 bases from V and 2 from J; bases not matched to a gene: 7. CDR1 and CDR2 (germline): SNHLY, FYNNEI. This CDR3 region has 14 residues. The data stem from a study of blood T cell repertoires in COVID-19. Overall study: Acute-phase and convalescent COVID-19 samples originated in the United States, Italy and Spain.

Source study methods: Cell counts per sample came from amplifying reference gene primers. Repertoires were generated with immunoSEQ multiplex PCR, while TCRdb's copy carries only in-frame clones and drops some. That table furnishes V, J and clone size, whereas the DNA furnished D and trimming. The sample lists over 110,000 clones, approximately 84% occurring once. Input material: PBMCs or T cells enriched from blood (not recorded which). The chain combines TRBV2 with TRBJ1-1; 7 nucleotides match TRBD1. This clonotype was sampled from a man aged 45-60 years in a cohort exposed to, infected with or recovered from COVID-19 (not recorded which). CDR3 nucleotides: TGTGCCAGCATGACCGACAGGGCAAACACTGAAGCTTTCTTT. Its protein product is CASMTDRANTEAFF.